This T cell receptor beta chain was documented in a study of long-term antiretroviral therapy in people with HIV. Study context: A decade or so separates the oldest specimens from the later 2015 immediate-ART recommendation.

Regarding this clone: The antigen is undetermined.

With survey level as its setting, the immunoSEQ assay was v3.0. What sequencing targeted per sample was about 35,000-55,000 T-cell genomes. TCRdb keeps only in-frame clones here, not all; method: immunoSEQ multiplex PCR. Of about 12,000 clones listed, around 80% are singletons. General study findings and limits: Post-ART samples showed increased diversity that remained below transplant donor control levels.

The germline V gene has CDR1 SGHRS and CDR2 YFSETQ. V was pared by 4 bases and J by 3 bases, with 5 bases of the junction left unmatched. The CDR3 consists of 16 residues. This receptor was identified in a man between 40 and 49 years old with HIV. The sequenced sample was unsorted PBMCs, obtained 3.4 years after starting antiretroviral therapy. This chain links TRBV5-1 with TRBJ2-2, with 11 bases that match TRBD2. The CDR3 reads CASSQGLAGYTGELFF. The CDR3 DNA follows: TGCGCCAGCAGCCAAGGACTAGCGGGTTACACCGGGGAGCTGTTTTTT.